This entry describes one T cell receptor (beta chain). The antigen is undetermined. A clone one base away is much larger, so this may be a read error. The CDR3 does not close with the conserved phenylalanine or tryptophan, likely indicating a read error. 5'-RACE, quantitative and with molecular barcodes, yielded the TCR beta libraries. TCRdb ran MiXCR on the 5' RACE reads and lists one entry per CDR3 protein. The table has around 100,000 distinct CDR3 sequences, around 8.5% seen once; the top ten hold about 31%. The sample comes from a study of CD8 T cells in ankylosing spondylitis. Study-wide results and caveats: Disease-associated clones were CD8+ and fairly uncommon in peripheral blood. Among TCR beta sequences, a motif of eight highly homologous variants appeared characteristic of ankylosing spondylitis blood. Reportedly, matched ankylosing spondylitis synovial fluid was significantly enriched for disease-linked clones.

V lost 5 bases to trimming and J lost 4 bases; unmatched junction nucleotides: 4. Germline CDR1 reads LGHDT; CDR2 reads YNNKEL (reference sequence). The CDR3 covers 14 residues. This sequence was found in a male donor with ankylosing spondylitis. Material for sequencing was blood, either unsorted or a sorted T cell fraction (not recorded which). The J gene is TRBJ2-1, the V gene TRBV3-1, with TRBD2 identical over 8 bases. CDR3 protein: CASSLGLGYNEQFY. Written as DNA, the CDR3 is TGTGCCAGCAGCTTGGGACTAGGGTACAATGAGCAGTTCTAC.